This T cell receptor (beta chain) was captured by sequencing in a study of response to subunit inactivated influenza vaccine. Study conclusions and caveats: Each seasonal influenza vaccination recruits few new T cells, the authors suggested.

Using its own MiXCR run on the RT-PCR reads, TCRdb lists one record per CDR3 protein. The sample consists of about 780,000 distinct CDR3 sequences, 15% to 20% of them appearing once. Ten or more counts support this clonotype. Its antigen is unidentified. Per the germline V gene, CDR1 is MNHEY and CDR2 is SVGAGI. The CDR3 extends over 12 amino acids. Trimming took 6 bases from V and 5 from J, leaving 9 bases between them. This specimen was PBMCs from blood, taken 4 to 6 days after vaccination. The chain joins TRBV6-5 to TRBJ2-3, with D uncertain. The receptor comes from a middle-aged man who received an inactivated influenza vaccine. The CDR3 DNA follows: TGTGCCAGCAGGCCTTCCGGAGATACGCAGTATTTT. Amino acids: CASRPSGDTQYF.